This T cell receptor (beta chain) was recorded in a study of blood T cell repertoires in COVID-19. Germline-derived CDR1 and CDR2 are SGHTA and FQGTGA. V shed 3 bases and J shed 4 bases, with 21 bases lying between them. The CDR3 extends over 17 amino acids. Generated by immunoSEQ multiplex PCR, the TCRdb table keeps only in-frame clones and is missing some. Of around 160,000 clones listed, about nine tenths were seen once; the top ten hold roughly 4%. Sequencing was done on a sample of PBMCs or T cells enriched from blood (not recorded which). The sequence derives from a woman aged 40 to 50 who had been exposed to COVID-19. This chain joins TRBV7-3 and TRBJ2-5; D may be TRBD2 (6 bases). CDR3 sequence (DNA): TGTGCCAGCAGCTTTGGGGCGGGGCGCCCCTCCAGAGAGACCCAGTACTTC. Translation gives CASSFGAGRPSRETQYF.